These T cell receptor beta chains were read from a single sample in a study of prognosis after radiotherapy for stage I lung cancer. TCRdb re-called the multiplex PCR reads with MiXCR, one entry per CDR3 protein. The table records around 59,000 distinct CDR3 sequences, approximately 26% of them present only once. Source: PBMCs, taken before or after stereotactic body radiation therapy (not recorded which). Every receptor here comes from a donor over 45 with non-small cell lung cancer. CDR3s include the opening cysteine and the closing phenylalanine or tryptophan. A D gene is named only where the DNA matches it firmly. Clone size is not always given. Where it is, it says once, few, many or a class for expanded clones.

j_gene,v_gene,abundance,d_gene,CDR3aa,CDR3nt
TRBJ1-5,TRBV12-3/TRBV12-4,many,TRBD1,CASSFGKTGVQPQHF,TGTGCCAGCAGTTTTGGGAAAACAGGGGTCCAGCCCCAGCATTTT
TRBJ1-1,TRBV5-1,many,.,CASSTTQGLNTEAFF,TGCGCCAGCAGCACCACACAGGGTCTGAACACTGAAGCTTTCTTT
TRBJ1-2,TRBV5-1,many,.,CASSRGQSYGYTF,TGCGCCAGCAGCCGCGGACAGAGCTATGGCTACACCTTC
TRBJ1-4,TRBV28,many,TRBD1,CASLDRGGEKLFF,TGTGCCAGCCTAGACAGGGGTGGCGAAAAACTGTTTTTT
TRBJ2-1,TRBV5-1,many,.,CASSLSDQPSTYNEQFF,TGCGCCAGCAGCTTGTCGGACCAACCCTCAACCTACAATGAGCAGTTCTTC
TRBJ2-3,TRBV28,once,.,CASQELDTQYF,TGTGCCAGTCAAGAACTAGATACGCAGTATTTT
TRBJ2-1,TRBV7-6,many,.,CASSPRGDNEQFF,TGTGCCAGCAGCCCCCGGGGCGACAATGAGCAGTTCTTC
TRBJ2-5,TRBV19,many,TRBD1,CAARPGGNSQETQYF,TGTGCCGCTCGTCCAGGGGGAAACTCACAAGAGACCCAGTACTTC
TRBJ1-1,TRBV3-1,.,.,CASSQWGRAYNTEAFF,TGTGCCAGCAGCCAATGGGGCAGGGCTTACAACACTGAAGCTTTCTTT
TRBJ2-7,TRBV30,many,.,CAWGRANYEQYF,TGTGCCTGGGGTAGGGCCAACTACGAGCAGTACTTC
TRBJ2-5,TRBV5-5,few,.,CASSLDRPGGETQYF,TGTGCCAGCAGCTTGGATCGGCCAGGTGGGGAGACCCAGTACTTC
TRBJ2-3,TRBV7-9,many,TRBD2,CASSSGLAGSTDTQYF,TGTGCCAGCAGCTCGGGACTAGCGGGGAGCACAGATACGCAGTATTTT
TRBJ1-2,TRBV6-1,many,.,CASGLGSGYTF,TGTGCCAGCGGATTGGGGTCTGGCTACACCTTC
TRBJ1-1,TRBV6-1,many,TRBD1,CASSGDRESSEAFF,TGTGCCAGCAGTGGGGACAGGGAAAGTTCTGAAGCTTTCTTT
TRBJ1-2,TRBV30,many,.,CASTVAVSGYTF,TGTGCCTCAACCGTGGCGGTCTCTGGCTACACCTTC
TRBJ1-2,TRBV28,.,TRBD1,CASSFVDRVGYTF,TGTGCCAGCAGTTTTGTCGACAGGGTGGGCTACACCTTC
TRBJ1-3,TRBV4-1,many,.,CASSQPSGNTIYF,TGCGCCAGCAGCCAACCCTCTGGAAACACCATATATTTT
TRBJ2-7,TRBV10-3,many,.,CAIRRGLSYEQYF,TGTGCCATCAGGAGGGGACTTTCCTACGAGCAGTACTTC
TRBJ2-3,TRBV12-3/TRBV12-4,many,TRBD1,CATQGEQGIGDTQYF,TGTGCCACCCAAGGGGAACAGGGGATAGGAGATACGCAGTATTTT
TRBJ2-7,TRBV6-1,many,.,CASRSVSYEQYF,TGTGCCAGTCGTAGTGTCTCCTACGAGCAGTACTTC
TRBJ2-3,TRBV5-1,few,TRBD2,CASSLLAGLTDTQYF,TGCGCCAGCAGCTTACTAGCGGGGCTAACAGATACGCAGTATTTT
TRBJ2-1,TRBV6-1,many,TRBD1,CASSDPGQGSTEQFF,TGTGCCAGCAGTGATCCGGGACAGGGGTCTACTGAGCAGTTCTTC
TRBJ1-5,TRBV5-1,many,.,CASSLGGSNQPQHF,TGCGCCAGCAGCTTGGGGGGAAGCAATCAGCCCCAGCATTTT
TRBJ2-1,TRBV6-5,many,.,CASSYGGGPYNEQFF,TGTGCCAGCAGTTATGGCGGGGGCCCCTACAATGAGCAGTTCTTC
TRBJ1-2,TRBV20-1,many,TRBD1,CSVSGGGRGYTF,TGCAGTGTATCAGGGGGGGGGCGAGGCTACACCTTC
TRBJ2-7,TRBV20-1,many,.,CSAIVPVWQQYF,TGCAGTGCTATTGTTCCCGTTTGGCAGCAGTACTTC
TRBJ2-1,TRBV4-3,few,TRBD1,CASSPQSGTGYYNEQFF,TGCGCCAGCAGCCCTCAGTCCGGGACAGGGTATTACAATGAGCAGTTCTTC
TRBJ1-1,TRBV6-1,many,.,CASGSGQVNTEAFF,TGTGCCAGCGGGTCCGGACAAGTGAACACTGAAGCTTTCTTT
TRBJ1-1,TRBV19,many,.,CASSTGRGATEAFF,TGTGCCAGTAGTACGGGCAGGGGAGCGACTGAAGCTTTCTTT
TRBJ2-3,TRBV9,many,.,CASSVARSSTDTQYF,TGTGCCAGCAGCGTAGCCAGATCTAGCACAGATACGCAGTATTTT
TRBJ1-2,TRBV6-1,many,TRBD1,CASSVHRGQNGYTF,TGTGCCAGCAGCGTACACAGGGGGCAGAATGGCTACACCTTC
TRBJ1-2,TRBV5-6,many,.,CASSLGRDVGYTF,TGTGCCAGCAGTCTGGGCAGGGATGTTGGCTACACCTTC
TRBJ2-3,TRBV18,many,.,CASSPPLGPTDTQYF,TGTGCCAGCTCACCACCCCTGGGGCCAACAGATACGCAGTATTTT
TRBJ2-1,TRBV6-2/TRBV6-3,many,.,CASSYSWAPSSYSEQFF,TGTGCCAGCAGTTACTCGTGGGCCCCGAGCTCCTACAGTGAGCAGTTCTTC
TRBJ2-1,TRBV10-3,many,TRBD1,CAVLQGTGPYNEQFF,TGTGCCGTGCTCCAAGGGACAGGGCCCTACAATGAGCAGTTCTTC
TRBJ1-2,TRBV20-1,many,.,CSARVPGTFGYTF,TGCAGTGCTAGAGTTCCGGGTACCTTCGGCTACACCTTC
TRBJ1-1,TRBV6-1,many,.,CASSGRSMNTEAFF,TGTGCCAGCTCGGGACGGAGCATGAACACTGAAGCTTTCTTT
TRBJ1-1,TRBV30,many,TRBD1,CAWRDTGGLTEAFF,TGTGCCTGGAGAGACACAGGGGGCTTAACTGAAGCTTTCTTT
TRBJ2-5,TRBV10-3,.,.,CAIRHSGEHQETQYF,TGTGCCATCAGACATAGCGGAGAGCATCAAGAGACCCAGTACTTC
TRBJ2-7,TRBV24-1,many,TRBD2,CATSETGTSSYEQYF,TGTGCCACCAGTGAAACCGGGACTAGTTCATACGAGCAGTACTTC
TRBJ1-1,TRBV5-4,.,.,CASSWDMRAEAFF,TGTGCCAGCAGCTGGGACATGAGGGCTGAAGCTTTCTTT
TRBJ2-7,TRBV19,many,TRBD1,CASKKDRASYEQYF,TGTGCCAGTAAGAAGGACAGGGCGTCCTACGAGCAGTACTTC
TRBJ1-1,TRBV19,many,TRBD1,CASTLQGTGTEAFF,TGTGCCAGTACCCTACAGGGGACGGGCACTGAAGCTTTCTTT
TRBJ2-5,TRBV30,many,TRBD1,CAWRLQGAETQYF,TGTGCCTGGAGACTACAGGGGGCGGAGACCCAGTACTTC
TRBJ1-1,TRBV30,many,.,CAWHLQGYTEAFF,TGTGCCTGGCACCTTCAGGGCTACACTGAAGCTTTCTTT
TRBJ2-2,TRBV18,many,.,CASSQIEGELFF,TGTGCCAGCTCACAAATCGAAGGGGAGCTGTTTTTT
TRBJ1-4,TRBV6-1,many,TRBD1,CASSIQGGNEKLFF,TGTGCCAGCAGTATACAGGGGGGAAATGAAAAACTGTTTTTT
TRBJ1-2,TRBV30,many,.,CAWSRQSYYGYTF,TGTGCCTGGAGTAGACAGTCGTACTATGGCTACACCTTC
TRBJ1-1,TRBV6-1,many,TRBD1,CASSKRGTGNTEAFF,TGTGCCAGCAGTAAAAGGGGGACAGGGAACACTGAAGCTTTCTTT
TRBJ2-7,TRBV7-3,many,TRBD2,CASSLGTSLMDEQYF,TGTGCCAGCAGTCTAGGGACTAGCCTTATGGACGAGCAGTACTTC
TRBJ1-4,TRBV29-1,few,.,CSVVRTFSLRVNEKLFF,TGCAGCGTTGTCCGGACGTTTAGTTTGCGGGTTAATGAAAAACTGTTTTTT
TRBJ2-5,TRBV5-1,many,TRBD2,CASSLSSSGVQETQYF,TGCGCCAGCAGCTTGTCCTCTAGCGGGGTACAAGAGACCCAGTACTTC
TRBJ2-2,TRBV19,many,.,CASSISGANTGELFF,TGTGCCAGTAGTATATCTGGGGCGAACACCGGGGAGCTGTTTTTT
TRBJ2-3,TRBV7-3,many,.,CASSLGVRGTDTQYF,TGTGCCAGCAGCCTAGGGGTGAGAGGAACAGATACGCAGTATTTT
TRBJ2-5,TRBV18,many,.,CASSPTERKETQYF,TGTGCCAGCTCACCAACGGAGCGCAAAGAGACCCAGTACTTC
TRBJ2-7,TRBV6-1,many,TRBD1,CASSEAGTVAYEQYF,TGTGCCAGCAGTGAAGCGGGGACAGTCGCCTACGAGCAGTACTTC
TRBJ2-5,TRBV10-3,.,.,CAISESTQYF,TGTGCCATCAGTGAGAGTACCCAGTACTTC
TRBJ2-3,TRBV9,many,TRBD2,CASSVGQRGVGTDTQYF,TGTGCCAGCAGCGTAGGCCAGCGGGGGGTAGGTACAGATACGCAGTATTTT
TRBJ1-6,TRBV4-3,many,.,CASSQDTKGNSPLHF,TGCGCCAGCAGCCAAGATACGAAGGGGAATTCACCCCTCCACTTT